This entry is about one T cell receptor beta chain. This sample was included in a study of OX40 agonist ivuxolimab in advanced cancers. Study-level background: Partial responses were seen in three patients, one with hepatocellular carcinoma and two with cutaneous melanoma.

Clones were read by immunoSEQ multiplex PCR, and TCRdb kept only the in-frame ones, dropping some. The sample lists around 37,000 clones, 83% occurring once. The CDR3 has 12 amino acids. Trimming pared 6 bases from V and 3 bases from J, leaving 5 bases between. Germline lookup yields CDR1 SNHLY and CDR2 FYNNEI. The clonotype was recovered from an adult with an advanced solid tumor such as melanoma, head and neck, liver or kidney cancer. The rearrangement uses TRBV2 and TRBJ1-4; D remains ambiguous. Sequenced here: CD4+ or CD8+ T cells sorted from blood, sampled in a trial of the OX40 agonist ivuxolimab. The CDR3, as DNA: TGTGCCAGCAGAACGGCTAATGAAAAACTGTTTTTT. Translation gives CASRTANEKLFF.